The sequence of this T cell receptor beta chain was determined in a study of cytomegalovirus exposure and HLA in healthy donors. Trimming removed 3 bases from V and 3 bases from J; junction bases left unmatched: 8. CDR3 length: 16 amino acids. Germline V gene lookup returns CDR1 SGHAT and CDR2 FQNNGV. Study-wide findings and caveats: Roughly uniform depth of sequencing across donors was assumed in presence/absence analyses. A later analysis reportedly found that, within productive TCRs, an Asian-associated ancestry cluster had fewer N-insertions than the mean observed across the roughly 630 donors.

This clone was recorded once. Its target is unknown. 13 Jbeta primers and 60 Vbeta primers were used for the PCR. Only in-frame clones appear in the TCRdb table, and some are missing; sequencing was by immunoSEQ multiplex PCR. Among some 150,000 clones listed, roughly 85% were seen once. The TCR originated in a man aged 35-49 years in good health and CMV-seronegative. Sequencing was carried out using PBMCs. This sequence joins TRBV11-2 and TRBJ2-1; 7 positions agree with TRBD2. The CDR3 spells CASSLMEAGSYNEQFF. The CDR3 DNA reads TGTGCCAGCAGCTTGATGGAAGCGGGAAGCTACAATGAGCAGTTCTTC.